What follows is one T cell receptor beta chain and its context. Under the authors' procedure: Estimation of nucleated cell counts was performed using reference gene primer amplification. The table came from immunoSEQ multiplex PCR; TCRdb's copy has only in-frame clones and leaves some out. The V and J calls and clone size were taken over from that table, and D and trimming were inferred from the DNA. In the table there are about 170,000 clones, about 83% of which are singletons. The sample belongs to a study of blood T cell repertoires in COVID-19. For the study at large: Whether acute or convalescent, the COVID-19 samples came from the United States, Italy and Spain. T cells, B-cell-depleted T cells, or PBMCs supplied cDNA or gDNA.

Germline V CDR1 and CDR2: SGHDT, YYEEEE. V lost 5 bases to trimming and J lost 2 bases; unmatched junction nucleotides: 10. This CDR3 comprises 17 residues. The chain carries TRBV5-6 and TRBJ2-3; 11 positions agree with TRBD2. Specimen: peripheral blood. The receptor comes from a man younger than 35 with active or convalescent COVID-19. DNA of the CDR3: TGTGCCAGCAGTCTCCTACCGGGACTAGCGGACACAGATACGCAGTATTTT. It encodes CASSLLPGLADTDTQYF.